Detailed here is one T cell receptor beta chain. The antigen remains undetermined. This sample is part of a study of CD8 T cells in Susac syndrome. The authors carried out high-throughput sequencing of TCR beta. They applied it to CD8+ and CD4+ T cells obtained from blood. Negative isolation yielded the CD8+ and CD4+ T cells, while FACS enriched the TEMRA cells. Random hexamers were used to reverse transcribe roughly 0.45 to 1 ug of RNA. The amplification used immunoSEQ multiplex PCR on TCR beta CDR3; it spanned 54 Vbeta and 13 Jbeta. TCRdb processed the immunoSEQ multiplex PCR reads anew with MiXCR; each CDR3 protein has one entry. The sample shows approximately 180,000 distinct CDR3 sequences, nearly 97% of them seen only once. General study points: As the study acknowledged, the number of individuals who were part of its TCR sequencing and HLA analysis was relatively small.

Sequencing input: CD4+ T cells from PBMCs. The sequence was collected from a human donor with multiple sclerosis.

CDR3 bases: TGCAGTGCTAGAGATCTCAGGATCTCAGATACGCAGTATTTT. Encoded protein: CSARDLRISDTQYF. The V call is TRBV20-1, the J call TRBJ2-3; no clear D. Germline values: CDR1 DFQATT, CDR2 SNEGSKA (reference sequence). This CDR3 is built from 14 residues. Between the trimmed V and J ends, which lost 0 bases and 4 bases, there was a span of 11 bases.